A single sample is the source of the 7 T cell receptor beta chains below, sequenced in a study of vaccination effects on CD4 cells after COVID-19 (dated by TCRdb to the early 2020s). The library came from the immunoSEQ multiplex PCR assay. TCRdb stores this immuneACCESS table with in-frame sequences only. Part of the clones is absent; in the studies checked, under half of the shortfall reflects unresolved V genes, and no reason is known for the rest. The sample profile shows about 74,000 clones; 70% to 80% of them were found once. Of the sample, roughly 2% falls within the top ten clones. No antigen is known for these receptors. After more than nine days of culture, CD4+ T cells were isolated with the EasySep CD4+ T cell isolation kit. Sequences were derived from CD4+ T cells from PBMCs cultured without peptide, sampled before COVID-19 vaccination. The source of these receptors is a human donor who received a COVID-19 vaccine.

The V and J genes are TRBV19 and TRBJ1-4; D remains ambiguous. The CDR3 is made up of 15 amino acids. V lost 6 bases and J lost 7, with 18 bases in between. Germline V gene data show CDR1 as LNHDA and CDR2 as SQIVND (reference sequence). The CDR3 nucleotides read TGTGCCAGTAGCAACCGACCCGGTCGGGGTGAAAAACTGTTTTTT. It codes for CASSNRPGRGEKLFF.

The V gene is TRBV5-6, the J gene TRBJ1-6; no firm D call. This CDR3 is 17 amino acids long. The V and J ends lost 0 bases and 0 bases respectively, with 10 bases between them. Germline V CDR1 and CDR2: SGHDT, YYEEEE. The CDR3 sequence is CASSLGMGSSYNSPLHF. The CDR3 DNA reads as TGTGCCAGCAGCTTGGGTATGGGAAGCTCCTATAATTCACCCCTCCACTTT. The full variable domain, with the rest looked up from reference TRBV5-6 and TRBJ1-6, is DAGVTQSPTHLIKTRGQQVTLRCSPKSGHDTVSWYQQALGQGPQFIFQYYEEEERQRGNFPDRFSGHQFPNYSSELNVNALLLGDSALYLCASSLGMGSSYNSPLHFGNGTRLTVT.

The V gene is TRBV4-3, the J gene TRBJ2-2, with 7 bases identical to TRBD2. Germline CDR1 reads LGHNA; CDR2 reads YSLEER. The CDR3 is made up of 19 amino acids. The ends lost 0 bases at V and 3 bases at J; junction bases unmatched: 13. The DNA of the CDR3 is TGCGCCAGCAGCCAAGATCGGGGGGTGGGGCGGTACGACACCGGGGAGCTGTTTTTT. It yields the protein CASSQDRGVGRYDTGELFF.

J is TRBJ2-1 and V is TRBV7-3, with a possible D match to TRBD2 (7 bases). The CDR3 spans 16 residues. The V end lost 5 bases, the J end lost 4 bases, and 18 bases lay between the germline ends. Germline V gene data show CDR1 as SGHTA and CDR2 as FQGTGA. CDR3 in amino acids: CASSLFGGLVYNEQFF. CDR3 bases: TGTGCCAGCAGCCTCTTCGGGGGGCTTGTATACAATGAGCAGTTCTTC.

The chain joins TRBV9 to TRBJ1-1, with no clear D. The CDR3 sequence is 14 residues long. Germline CDR1 and CDR2: SGDLS and YYNGEE. V dropped 4 bases and J dropped 1 base, with 11 bases sitting between them. CDR3: CASSRLPGNTEAFF. The DNA of the CDR3 is TGTGCCAGCAGCCGTCTCCCGGGGAACACTGAAGCTTTCTTT.

The J gene is TRBJ1-2, the V gene TRBV28; perhaps TRBD1 as D (5 bases). Germline CDR1 is MDHEN and CDR2 is SYDVKM. This CDR3 is 15 amino acids long. With 4 bases removed from V and 4 bases from J, the gap between germline ends came to 16 bases. The CDR3 here is CASSSWMGLIYGYTF. The DNA for the CDR3 is TGTGCCAGCAGTTCCTGGATGGGGCTCATCTATGGCTACACCTTC.

The chain carries TRBV20-1 and TRBJ2-5; D is uncertain. V lost 7 bases, J lost 2 bases, and 8 bases lay in between. The length of the CDR3 is 11 residues. Germline V gene sequence: CDR1 DFQATT, CDR2 SNEGSKA (reference sequence). In DNA, the CDR3 is TGCAGTGGACATGTTCAAGAGACCCAGTACTTC. The encoded protein is CSGHVQETQYF.